What follows are 5 T cell receptor beta chains derived from one specimen sequenced in a study of T cells in localized non-small cell lung cancer. Here immunoSEQ multiplex PCR was the method, and the copy in TCRdb shows in-frame clones only, minus some. The sample includes around 1,800 clones, 40% to 50% of them seen just once. The input for sequencing was lung tumor tissue, taken before any cancer treatment. The source of these receptors is a male donor aged 60 or over with stage II lung adenocarcinoma.

The rearrangement uses TRBV9 and TRBJ2-2; 10 bases are a match to TRBD1. The CDR3 sequence is 14 residues long. Germline loops: CDR1 SGDLS, CDR2 YYNGEE. The V segment lost 4 bases and the J segment 6 bases; nucleotides outside the gene matches: 3. CDR3 sequence: CASSTGQGAGELFF. CDR3 nucleotide sequence: TGTGCCAGCAGCACAGGACAGGGGGCCGGGGAGCTGTTTTTT.

This rearrangement joins TRBV5-1 to TRBJ2-1; perhaps TRBD1 as D (6 bases). Looked up from germline, CDR1 is SGHRS and CDR2 is YFSETQ. V lost 0 bases and J 3 bases, leaving 13 bases between the germline ends. There are 16 residues in the CDR3. The CDR3 DNA is TGCGCCAGCAGCTTGGGACAGGCCCCTTACTACAATGAGCAGTTCTTC. Protein: CASSLGQAPYYNEQFF.

This sequence joins TRBV5-1 and TRBJ2-5; a weak D match, TRBD2 (5 bases). This CDR3 has 14 residues. Germline CDR1 SGHRS, CDR2 YFSETQ. V dropped 2 bases and J dropped 5 bases, with 13 bases sitting between them. Here the CDR3 reads CASSLQNGGETQYF. The CDR3 bases are TGCGCCAGCAGCTTACAGAATGGCGGGGAGACCCAGTACTTC. The whole variable domain, filled in from reference TRBV5-1 and TRBJ2-5, reads KAGVTQTPRYLIKTRGQQVTLSCSPISGHRSVSWYQQTPGQGLQFLFEYFSETQRNKGNFPGRFSGRQFSNSRSEMNVSTLELGDSALYLCASSLQNGGETQYFGPGTRLLVL.

This clone was seen only a few times. The rearrangement links TRBV14 to TRBJ2-2; no clear D gene. The CDR3 covers 13 residues. Germline values: CDR1 SGHDN, CDR2 FVKESK. V shed 1 base and J shed 4 bases, with 4 bases lying between them. As DNA, the CDR3 is TGTGCCAGCAGCCAAGTGGCCACCGGGGAGCTGTTTTTT. Encoded protein: CASSQVATGELFF.

The chain uses TRBV18 and TRBJ2-5, with 7 bases that match TRBD1. This CDR3 region has 15 residues. Trimming took 5 bases from V and 2 from J; bases not matched to a gene: 8. CDR1 KGHSH and CDR2 LQKENI come from the germline V gene. CDR3 amino acids: CASSKGAGGQETQYF. The DNA for the CDR3 is TGTGCCAGCTCAAAGGGAGCAGGGGGTCAAGAGACCCAGTACTTC.